These T cell receptor beta chains were read from a single sample in a study of cytomegalovirus exposure and HLA in healthy donors. Sequencing used immunoSEQ multiplex PCR; TCRdb keeps in-frame clones, though not all of them. Of some 120,000 clones in the sample, 88% were seen once. The sample comprised PBMCs. The receptor set was obtained from a man younger than 40 in good health and CMV-seronegative. Both conserved end residues are part of each CDR3. A D gene is named only where the DNA matches it firmly. Expanded clones get a size class; other rows say once, few or many, or leave the size out.

D gene	clone size	V gene	J gene	CDR3 DNA	CDR3 protein
.	.	TRBV28	TRBJ1-1	TGTGCCAGCAGTTTGGAAGGGGAGGTGGCTGAAGCTTTCTTT	CASSLEGEVAEAFF
.	.	TRBV28	TRBJ2-2	TGTGCCAGCAGCACCCCTAGCAAACCGAACACCGGGGAGCTGTTTTTT	CASSTPSKPNTGELFF
.	.	TRBV6-5	TRBJ1-1	TGTGCCAGCAGTTCCCCGGTGTTAAAGGGAGGCGGGAAAGCTTTCTTT	CASSSPVLKGGGKAFF
.	.	TRBV7-9	TRBJ2-5	TGTGCCAGCAGCTTAGCCAGGGTATCCCAAGAGACCCAGTACTTC	CASSLARVSQETQYF
.	once	TRBV30	TRBJ2-7	TGTGCCGCGAGGGGGGGGACTGTGAACTACGAGCAGTACTTC	CAARGGTVNYEQYF
TRBD1	.	TRBV27	TRBJ1-5	TGTGCCAGCAGTTTCCGACAGGGAGTCCAGCCCCAGCATTTT	CASSFRQGVQPQHF
TRBD2	.	TRBV5-6	TRBJ2-7	TGTGCCAGCAGCTTGAGAAGAGCGGGAGCCTCCTACGAGCAGTACTTC	CASSLRRAGASYEQYF
.	.	TRBV7-9	TRBJ2-5	TGTGCCAGCAGCGTGTATGGTCGGGAGACCCAGTACTTC	CASSVYGRETQYF
.	.	TRBV6-5	TRBJ1-2	TGTGCCAGCACGGCAGGCTCGACATATGGCTACACCTTC	CASTAGSTYGYTF
.	.	TRBV7-2	TRBJ1-2	TGTGCCAGCAGCTTCGAGAAAGCTAACTATGGCTACACCTTC	CASSFEKANYGYTF
.	.	TRBV14	TRBJ2-7	TGTGCCAGCAGCCTAACAAGTTGGACTGGCACCTACGAGCAGTACTTC	CASSLTSWTGTYEQYF
TRBD1	few	TRBV2	TRBJ1-4	TGTGCCAGCAGTGGGTTACTACAGGGGACAACTAATGAAAAACTGTTTTTT	CASSGLLQGTTNEKLFF
.	.	TRBV27	TRBJ2-1	TGTGCCAGTGTTCCTAGTGGCTCCTACAATGAGCAGTTCTTC	CASVPSGSYNEQFF
TRBD1	.	TRBV5-1	TRBJ1-1	TGCGCCAGCAGCTTGGGACAGGGGTTCACTGAAGCTTTCTTT	CASSLGQGFTEAFF
.	.	TRBV27	TRBJ1-1	TGTGCCAGCAGCTTCCGGGGTCCGGGGGCTGAAGCTTTCTTT	CASSFRGPGAEAFF
TRBD2	.	TRBV27	TRBJ2-5	TGTGCCAGCAGTCTTAGGACTAGCGGGAGCCGGGAGACCCAGTACTTC	CASSLRTSGSRETQYF
TRBD1	.	TRBV11-2	TRBJ1-5	TGTGCCAGCAGCCCGGACAGGAACAATCAGCCCCAGCATTTT	CASSPDRNNQPQHF
TRBD2	.	TRBV6-5	TRBJ2-1	TGTGCCAGCAGTTACAGTAGCGGGAGGCGCAATGAGCAGTTCTTC	CASSYSSGRRNEQFF
.	once	TRBV18	TRBJ1-1	TGTGCCAGCTCACCACGTCCTGGAGGGACTGAAGCTTTCTTT	CASSPRPGGTEAFF
.	.	TRBV5-6	TRBJ2-1	TGTGCCAGCAGCTTCCCGGGGACTAATGAGCAGTTCTTC	CASSFPGTNEQFF
.	.	TRBV27	TRBJ1-2	TGTGCCAGCAGTTTCCAGGGTGTGAAGGGCTACACCTTC	CASSFQGVKGYTF
TRBD2	once	TRBV6-1	TRBJ2-7	TGTGCCAGCAGTCTAGCGGGAGGGGACTACGAGCAGTACTTC	CASSLAGGDYEQYF
.	.	TRBV6-5	TRBJ1-2	TGTGCCAGCAGAAGTATAGGCGGGGGCTATGGCTACACCTTC	CASRSIGGGYGYTF
.	once	TRBV5-6	TRBJ1-4	TGTGCCAGCAGCTTTACAGGCTACATCCTTGCAACTAATGAAAAACTGTTTTTT	CASSFTGYILATNEKLFF
.	once	TRBV12-5	TRBJ2-7	TGTGCTAGTGGTTTGGCCCCGGGACTCGAGGTAAGATACGAGCAGTACTTC	CASGLAPGLEVRYEQYF
TRBD1	.	TRBV15	TRBJ2-7	TGTGCCACCAGCACCGGGACAGATTCCTACGAGCAGTACTTC	CATSTGTDSYEQYF
.	.	TRBV6-1	TRBJ1-1	TGTGCCAGCAGTGAACGCTTTGGGGGCAACAGGAACACTGAAGCTTTCTTT	CASSERFGGNRNTEAFF